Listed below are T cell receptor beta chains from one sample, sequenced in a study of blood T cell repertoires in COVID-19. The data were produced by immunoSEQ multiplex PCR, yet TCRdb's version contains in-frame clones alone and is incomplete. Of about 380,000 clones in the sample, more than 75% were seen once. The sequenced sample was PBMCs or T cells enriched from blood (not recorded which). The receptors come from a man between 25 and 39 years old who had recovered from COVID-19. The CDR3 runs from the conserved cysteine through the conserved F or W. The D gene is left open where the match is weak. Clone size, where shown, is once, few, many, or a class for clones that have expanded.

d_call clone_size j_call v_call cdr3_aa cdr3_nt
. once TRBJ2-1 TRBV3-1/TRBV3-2 CASSQHQGGLASYNEQFF TGTGCCAGCAGCCAGCATCAGGGTGGGCTAGCGTCATACAATGAGCAGTTCTTC
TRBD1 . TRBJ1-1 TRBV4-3 CASSQARTGIYNTEAFF TGCGCCAGCAGCCAGGCCCGGACAGGGATCTATAACACTGAAGCTTTCTTT
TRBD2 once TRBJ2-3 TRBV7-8 CASSPRPSGATDTQYF TGTGCCAGCAGCCCACGACCTAGCGGGGCCACAGATACGCAGTATTTT
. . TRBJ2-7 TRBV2 CASSHRVGYEQYF TGTGCCAGCAGTCACAGGGTGGGCTACGAGCAGTACTTC
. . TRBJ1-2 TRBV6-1 CASSSFGAGNYGYTF TGTGCCAGCAGTTCCTTCGGAGCGGGAAACTATGGCTACACCTTC
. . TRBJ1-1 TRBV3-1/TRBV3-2 CASSQFNDRRYPEAFF TGTGCCAGCAGCCAATTCAACGACAGGAGGTACCCTGAAGCTTTCTTT
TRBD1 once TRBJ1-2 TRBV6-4 CASSVTGTTHGYTF TGTGCCAGCAGTGTGACAGGGACCACACATGGCTACACCTTC
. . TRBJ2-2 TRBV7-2 CASSRVAGELFF TGTGCCAGCAGTCGGGTCGCCGGGGAGCTGTTTTTT
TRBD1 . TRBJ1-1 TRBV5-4 CASSNRQGENTEAFF TGTGCCAGCAGCAACCGACAGGGGGAGAACACTGAAGCTTTCTTT
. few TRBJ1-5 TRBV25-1 CASSRVTSNQPQHF TGTGCCAGCAGTCGGGTTACTAGCAATCAGCCCCAGCATTTT
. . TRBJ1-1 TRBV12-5 CASGLREHTEAFF TGTGCTAGTGGTCTCCGGGAACACACTGAAGCTTTCTTT
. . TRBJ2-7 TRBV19 CASSKRAGDEQYF TGTGCCAGTAGTAAAAGGGCCGGGGACGAGCAGTACTTC
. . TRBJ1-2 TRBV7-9 CASSLEQFDYTF TGTGCCAGCAGCTTAGAACAGTTCGACTACACCTTC
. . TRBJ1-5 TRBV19 CASTPGGVGSNQPQHF TGTGCCAGTACCCCGGGGGGAGTTGGAAGCAATCAGCCCCAGCATTTT
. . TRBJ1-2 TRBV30 CAWIVGAYGYTF TGTGCCTGGATCGTGGGCGCCTATGGCTACACCTTC
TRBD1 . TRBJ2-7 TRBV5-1 CASEAGTGGEQYF TGCGCCAGCGAAGCCGGGACAGGTGGAGAGCAGTACTTC
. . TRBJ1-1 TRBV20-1 CSARDGLEAFF TGCAGTGCTAGAGATGGACTCGAAGCTTTCTTT
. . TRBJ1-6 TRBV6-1 CASRDEQGNNSPLHF TGTGCCAGCAGGGACGAACAGGGAAATAATTCACCCCTCCACTTT
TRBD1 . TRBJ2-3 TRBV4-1 CASSQKQGVLTDTQYF TGCGCCAGCAGCCAAAAACAGGGGGTCCTCACAGATACGCAGTATTTT
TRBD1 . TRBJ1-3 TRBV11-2 CASSSLPRDRAGNTIYF TGTGCCAGCAGCTCACTACCAAGGGACAGAGCTGGAAACACCATATATTTT
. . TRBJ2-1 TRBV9 CASSVAPEGQEEQFF TGTGCCAGCAGCGTAGCCCCGGAGGGCCAGGAAGAGCAGTTCTTC
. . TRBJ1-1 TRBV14 CASSRQGTEAFF TGTGCCAGCAGCCGCCAGGGGACTGAAGCTTTCTTT
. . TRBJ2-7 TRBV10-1 CASGNYYEQYF TGCGCCAGCGGCAACTACTACGAGCAGTACTTC
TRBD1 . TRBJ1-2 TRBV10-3 CAISTDRGGYTF TGTGCCATCAGTACCGACAGGGGAGGCTACACCTTC
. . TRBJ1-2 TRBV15 CATSRDISVSYGYTF TGTGCCACCAGCAGAGATATTTCTGTGAGCTATGGCTACACCTTC
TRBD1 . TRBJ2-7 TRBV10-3 CAISAAQGGEQYF TGTGCCATCAGTGCGGCACAGGGGGGCGAGCAGTACTTC
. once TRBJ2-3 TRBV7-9 CASSLVFSGTDTQYF TGTGCCAGCAGCTTAGTCTTTAGCGGCACAGATACGCAGTATTTT
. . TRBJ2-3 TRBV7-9 CASRTTGGEASTDTQYF TGTGCCAGCAGGACTACAGGGGGGGAGGCTAGCACAGATACGCAGTATTTT